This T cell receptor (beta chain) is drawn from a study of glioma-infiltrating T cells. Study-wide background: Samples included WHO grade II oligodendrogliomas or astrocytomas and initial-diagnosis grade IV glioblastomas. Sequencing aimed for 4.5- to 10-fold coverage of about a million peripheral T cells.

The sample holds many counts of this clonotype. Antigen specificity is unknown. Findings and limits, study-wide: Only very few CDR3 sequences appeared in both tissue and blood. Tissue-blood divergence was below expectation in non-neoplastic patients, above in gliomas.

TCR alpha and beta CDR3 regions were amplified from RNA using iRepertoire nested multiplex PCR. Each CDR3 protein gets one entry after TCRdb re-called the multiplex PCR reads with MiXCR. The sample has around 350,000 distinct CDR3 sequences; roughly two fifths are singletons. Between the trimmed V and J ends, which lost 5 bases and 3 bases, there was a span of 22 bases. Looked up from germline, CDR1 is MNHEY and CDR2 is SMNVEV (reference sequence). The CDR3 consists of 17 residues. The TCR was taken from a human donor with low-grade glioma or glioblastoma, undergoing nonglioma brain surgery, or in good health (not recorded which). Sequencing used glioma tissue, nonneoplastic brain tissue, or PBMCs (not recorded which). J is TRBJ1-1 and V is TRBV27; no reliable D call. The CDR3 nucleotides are TGTGCCAGCAGTCCTAATTCTTGGGCCAAGAGGGACACTGAAGCTTTCTTT. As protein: CASSPNSWAKRDTEAFF.